These 8 T cell receptor beta chains share one sample of origin, sequenced in a study of blood T cells in healthy people across ages. For the second PCR, which ran for roughly 6 to 12 cycles, a sample-barcoded 5' primer and a J-beta primer mix were used. A single record per CDR3 protein comes from TCRdb applying MiXCR to the 5' RACE reads. Of 800,000 to 1,000,000 distinct CDR3 sequences listed, roughly 50% are singletons. Sequenced: blood. The source of these receptors is a man younger than 45 in good health.

This clonotype was detected only a few times. The CDR3 sequence: CASSAGGQNYEQYF. CDR3 sequence (DNA): TGTGCCAGCAGCGCCGGGGGACAGAACTACGAGCAGTACTTC. This rearrangement joins TRBV7-2 to TRBJ2-7, with D possibly matching TRBD1 (7 bases). Germline CDR1 SGHTA, CDR2 FQGNSA. Deletions cut 5 bases from V and 3 bases from J, with 14 bases between. The CDR3 is 14 residues long.

Turning to this clonotype: At one end, the junction sequence differs from germline, possibly due to a read error. The chain couples TRBV7-3 to TRBJ1-1; D uncertain. Germline V lookup: CDR1 SGHTA, CDR2 FQGTGA. The CDR3 totals 13 residues. For the CDR3, the DNA is TGTTCCAGCAGCTCGGGTAGTAACACTGAAGCTTTCTTT. This codes for CSSSSGSNTEAFF.

Turning to this clonotype: Just one base apart from a much larger clone, this may be a read error. The V and J genes are TRBV6-6 and TRBJ2-1; D may be TRBD1 (5 bases). Germline V lookup: CDR1 MNHNY, CDR2 SVGAGI (reference sequence). The CDR3 contains 12 residues. V lost 8 bases, J lost 14 bases, and 19 bases lay in between. This CDR3 is CASGLPQGVKFF. The CDR3 DNA follows: TGTGCCAGCGGTTTGCCCCAGGGTGTGAAGTTCTTC.

This clonotype came up a few times. V is TRBV4-1 and J is TRBJ2-3; 8 nucleotides agree with TRBD2. Germline V gene sequence: CDR1 MGHRA, CDR2 YSYEKL. The CDR3 is 16 amino acids. After removal of 4 bases from V and 7 bases from J, the junction contained 13 bases not matched to a gene. CDR3 protein: CASSPTSGLPAYTQYF. The CDR3 nucleotides read TGCGCCAGCAGCCCCACTAGCGGCCTTCCGGCGTATACGCAGTATTTT.

The CDR3 sequence: CASSDELGLGQPQHF. CDR3 sequence (DNA): TGTGCCAGCAGTGACGAATTGGGGTTAGGTCAGCCCCAGCATTTT. The chain is built from TRBV2 and TRBJ1-5; D not certain. CDR3 length equals 15 residues. Germline V gene lookup returns CDR1 SNHLY and CDR2 FYNNEI. Deletions cut 3 bases from V and 6 bases from J, with 15 bases between.

V is TRBV7-2 and J is TRBJ2-4, with TRBD1 identical over 8 bases. The J call may be faulty, since TRBJ2-7 better matches the DNA end. The CDR3 runs to 14 residues. Per the germline V gene, CDR1 is SGHTA and CDR2 is FQGNSA. CDR3 protein: CASSPRDRIHEQYF. Written as DNA, the CDR3 is TGTGCCAGCAGCCCGCGGGACAGGATCCACGAGCAGTACTTC.

This chain joins TRBV5-6 and TRBJ1-1, with a possible D match to TRBD1 (5 bases). This CDR3 region has 15 residues. The V and J ends lost 0 bases and 0 bases respectively, with 9 bases between them. Germline loops: CDR1 SGHDT, CDR2 YYEEEE. DNA for the CDR3: TGTGCCAGCAGCTTGGTCAGGGATATGAACACTGAAGCTTTCTTT. It codes for CASSLVRDMNTEAFF.

The chain links TRBV7-2 to TRBJ1-6; no reliable D call. CDR1 and CDR2 from the germline V gene are SGHTA and FQGNSA. V was shortened by 5 bases and J by 4 bases, with 6 bases between the two germline ends. The CDR3 spans 13 residues. The CDR3 DNA reads TGTGCCAGCAGCACAAGTTATAATTCACCCCTCCACTTT. Residues: CASSTSYNSPLHF. Complete variable domain (other parts from reference TRBV7-2 and TRBJ1-6): GAGVSQSPSNKVTEKGKDVELRCDPISGHTALYWYRQSLGQGLEFLIYFQGNSAPDKSGLPSDRFSAERTGGSVSTLTIQRTQQEDSAVYLCASSTSYNSPLHFGNGTRLTVT.